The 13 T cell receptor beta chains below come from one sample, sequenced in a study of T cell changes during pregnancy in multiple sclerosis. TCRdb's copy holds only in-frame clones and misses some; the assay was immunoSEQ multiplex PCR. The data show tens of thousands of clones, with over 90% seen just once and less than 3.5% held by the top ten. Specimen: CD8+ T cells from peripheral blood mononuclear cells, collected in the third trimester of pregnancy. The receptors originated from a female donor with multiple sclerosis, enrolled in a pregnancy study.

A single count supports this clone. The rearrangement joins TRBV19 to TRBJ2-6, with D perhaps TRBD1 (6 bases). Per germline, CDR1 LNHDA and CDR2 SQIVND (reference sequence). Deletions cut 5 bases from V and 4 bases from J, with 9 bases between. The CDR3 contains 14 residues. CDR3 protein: CASSWGTGANVLTF. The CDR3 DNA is TGTGCCAGTAGTTGGGGGACAGGGGCCAACGTCCTGACTTTC.

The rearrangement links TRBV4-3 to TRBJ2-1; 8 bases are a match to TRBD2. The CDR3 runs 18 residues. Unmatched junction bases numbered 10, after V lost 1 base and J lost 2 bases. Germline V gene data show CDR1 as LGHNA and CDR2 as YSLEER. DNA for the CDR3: TGCGCCAGCAGCCAAGGGGGGACACCGGGGGGGACCTACAATGAGCAGTTCTTC. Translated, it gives CASSQGGTPGGTYNEQFF.

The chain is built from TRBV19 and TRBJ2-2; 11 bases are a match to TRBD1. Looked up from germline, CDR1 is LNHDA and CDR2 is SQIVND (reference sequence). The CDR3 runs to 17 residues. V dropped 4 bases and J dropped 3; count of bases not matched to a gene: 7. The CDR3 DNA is TGTGCCAGTAGTACCGGGACAGGGGGGGGAGACACCGGGGAGCTGTTTTTT. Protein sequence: CASSTGTGGGDTGELFF.

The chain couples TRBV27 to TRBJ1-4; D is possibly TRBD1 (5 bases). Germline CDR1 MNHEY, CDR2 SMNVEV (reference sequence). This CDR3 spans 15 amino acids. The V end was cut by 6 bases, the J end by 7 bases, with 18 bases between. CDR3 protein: CASSPVPSGGEKLFF. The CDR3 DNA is TGTGCCAGCAGCCCCGTGCCCAGCGGGGGTGAAAAACTGTTTTTT.

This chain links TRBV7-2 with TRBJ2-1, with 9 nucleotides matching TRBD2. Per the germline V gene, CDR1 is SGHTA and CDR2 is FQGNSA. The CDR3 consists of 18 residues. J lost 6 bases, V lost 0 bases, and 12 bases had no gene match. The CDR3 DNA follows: TGTGCCAGCAGCTTAGCGGGAAGCCGGGGACTAGCATTCAATGAGCAGTTCTTC. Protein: CASSLAGSRGLAFNEQFF.

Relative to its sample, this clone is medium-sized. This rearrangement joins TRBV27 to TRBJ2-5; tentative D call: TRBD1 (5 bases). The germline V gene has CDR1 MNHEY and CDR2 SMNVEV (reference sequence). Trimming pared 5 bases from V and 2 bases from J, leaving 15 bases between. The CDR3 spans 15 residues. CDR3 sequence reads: CASSQADTLQETQYF. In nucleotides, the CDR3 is TGTGCCAGCAGTCAGGCGGACACCCTTCAAGAGACCCAGTACTTC.

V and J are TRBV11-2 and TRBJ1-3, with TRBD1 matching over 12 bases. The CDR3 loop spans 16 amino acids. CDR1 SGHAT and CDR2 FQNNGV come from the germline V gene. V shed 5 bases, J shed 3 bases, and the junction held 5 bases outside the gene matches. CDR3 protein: CASSPWDRGLGNTIYF. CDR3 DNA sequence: TGTGCCAGCAGCCCATGGGACAGGGGGCTTGGAAACACCATATATTTT.

CDR3 in DNA: TGTGCCAGTAGTAAGGTTCGGGACATACCCTATGGCTACACCTTC. Its protein product is CASSKVRDIPYGYTF. The chain combines TRBV19 with TRBJ1-2, with D tentatively TRBD1 (6 bases). The CDR3 is 15 residues long. The germline V gene has CDR1 LNHDA and CDR2 SQIVND (reference sequence). The V gene lost 4 bases and the J gene lost 4 bases, with 16 bases spanning the gap. Supplemented by reference TRBV19 and TRBJ1-2, the full variable domain reads DGGITQSPKYLFRKEGQNVTLSCEQNLNHDAMYWYRQDPGQGLRLIYYSQIVNDFQKGDIAEGYSVSREKKESFPLTVTSAQKNPTAFYLCASSKVRDIPYGYTFGSGTRLTVV.

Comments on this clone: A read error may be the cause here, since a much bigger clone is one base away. The CDR3 spells CASSWTSGSTDTQYF. The CDR3 DNA is TGTGCCAGCAGTTGGACTAGCGGGAGCACAGATACGCAGTATTTT. V usage is TRBV5-4 and J usage is TRBJ2-3; TRBD2 matches at 11 bases. The junction had 2 bases not matched to a gene; V was cut back by 5 bases and J by 0 bases. There are 15 residues in the CDR3. Germline V gives CDR1 SGHNT, CDR2 YYREEE (reference sequence). The full variable domain, in which reference TRBV5-4 and TRBJ2-3 provide the parts outside the CDR3, is ETGVTQSPTHLIKTRGQQVTLRCSSQSGHNTVSWYQQALGQGPQFIFQYYREEENGRGNFPPRFSGLQFPNYSSELNVNALELDDSALYLCASSWTSGSTDTQYFGPGTRLTVL.

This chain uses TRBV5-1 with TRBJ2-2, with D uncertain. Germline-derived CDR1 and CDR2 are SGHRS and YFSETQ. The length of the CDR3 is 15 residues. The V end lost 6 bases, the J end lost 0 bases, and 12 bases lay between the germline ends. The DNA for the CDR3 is TGCGCCAGCACCCCTCCGGAGACGAACACCGGGGAGCTGTTTTTT. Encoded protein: CASTPPETNTGELFF.

CDR3 loop: CASSPRVSGEQYF. DNA for the CDR3: TGTGCCAGTAGTCCCCGCGTGTCGGGCGAGCAGTACTTC. J is TRBJ2-7 and V is TRBV19; no clear D gene. Looked up from germline, CDR1 is LNHDA and CDR2 is SQIVND (reference sequence). V lost 5 bases to trimming and J lost 6 bases, with 14 bases between them. The CDR3 totals 13 residues.

The CDR3 coding sequence is TGCGCCAGCAGCGGTACGCGGGAGGCCCTCTACGAGCAGTACTTC. Translated, it gives CASSGTREALYEQYF. This chain joins TRBV5-1 and TRBJ2-7; TRBD2 matches 8 bases. Trimming at V came to 4 bases and at J to 3 bases, leaving 9 bases not matched to a gene. CDR3 size: 15 residues. Per the germline V gene, CDR1 is SGHRS and CDR2 is YFSETQ.

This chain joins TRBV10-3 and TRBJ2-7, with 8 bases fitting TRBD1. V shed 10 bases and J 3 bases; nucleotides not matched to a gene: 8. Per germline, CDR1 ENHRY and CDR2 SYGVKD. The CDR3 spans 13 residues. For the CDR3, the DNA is TGTGCCAACGGACAGGGCTTGGGCTACGAGCAGTACTTC. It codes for CANGQGLGYEQYF.